This T cell receptor beta chain originates from a study of blood T cells in healthy people across ages. The trim removed 4 bases at V and 2 bases at J, leaving 7 bases unmatched. The CDR3 is 15 amino acids. In germline, CDR1 is SGHVS, CDR2 FNYEAQ. Total RNA, at least 6 micrograms per sample, was extracted from PBMCs. The second PCR ran about 6 to 11 cycles with a sample-barcoded 5' primer and J-beta primers. In TCRdb, the 5' RACE reads were re-called with MiXCR into one record per CDR3 protein. This repertoire shows some 710,000 distinct CDR3 sequences, about 45% found once; its top ten account for 15% to 20%.

Sequenced sample: blood. The rearrangement links TRBV7-6 to TRBJ2-7; 8 bases line up with TRBD1. The receptor was isolated from an older man in good health. The chain's CDR3 is CASSSYQGATYEQYF. The CDR3 DNA is TGTGCCAGCAGCTCCTATCAGGGGGCTACCTACGAGCAGTACTTC.